This entry lists 29 T cell receptor beta chains sequenced from one sample in a study of cytomegalovirus exposure and HLA in healthy donors. Sequencing used immunoSEQ multiplex PCR; TCRdb keeps in-frame clones, though not all of them. The table has 100,000 to 120,000 clones, 86% seen once. What was sequenced was PBMCs. All receptors come from a woman aged 18 to 35 in good health and CMV-seropositive.

This clone was observed a single time. The CDR3 nucleotides read TGTGCCAGCGCTGGACGGACTAGCACAGATACGCAGTATTTT. Protein: CASAGRTSTDTQYF. V is TRBV28 and J is TRBJ2-3, with D possibly TRBD2 on 5 matching bases. CDR3 length equals 14 residues. CDR1 and CDR2 from the germline V gene are MDHEN and SYDVKM. Trimming cost V 8 bases and J 0 bases, with 12 bases left between them.

The chain combines TRBV4-1 with TRBJ1-6, with D unresolved. V was trimmed by 3 bases and J by 0 bases, leaving 12 bases between them. The CDR3 consists of 17 residues. Germline-derived CDR1 and CDR2 are MGHRA and YSYEKL. CDR3 DNA: TGCGCCAGCAGCCACCCCCGCGGGAGCTCCTATAATTCACCCCTCCACTTT. It is translated as CASSHPRGSSYNSPLHF.

The V call is TRBV28, the J call TRBJ2-7, with 7 bases aligning to TRBD1. The germline V gene encodes CDR1 MDHEN and CDR2 SYDVKM. The CDR3 extends over 15 amino acids. V dropped 2 bases and J dropped 0; count of bases not matched to a gene: 4. The CDR3 DNA reads TGTGCCAGCAGTTTAGGACAGGTAATCTCCTACGAGCAGTACTTC. It encodes CASSLGQVISYEQYF.

This chain joins TRBV10-1 and TRBJ2-5; D not resolved. The CDR3 contains 16 residues. V lost 1 base, J lost 7 bases, and 19 bases lay in between. Germline values: CDR1 WNHNN, CDR2 SYGVQD (reference sequence). CDR3 residues: CASSEWSWLESATQYF. CDR3 sequence (DNA): TGCGCCAGCAGTGAGTGGTCATGGCTGGAGAGCGCGACCCAGTACTTC.

This rearrangement joins TRBV2 to TRBJ2-7, with a tentative D call TRBD2 (6 bases). The CDR3 loop spans 14 amino acids. Germline loops: CDR1 SNHLY, CDR2 FYNNEI. V lost 3 bases to trimming and J lost 7 bases, with 16 bases between them. The CDR3 region is CASSEGGALEEQYF. Written as DNA, the CDR3 is TGTGCCAGCAGTGAGGGCGGGGCCCTAGAGGAGCAGTACTTC.

The V call is TRBV6-1, the J call TRBJ1-2; D not resolved. This CDR3 comprises 10 residues. Germline V gene lookup returns CDR1 MNHNS and CDR2 SASEGT. With 4 bases removed from V and 6 bases from J, the gap between germline ends came to 3 bases. CDR3 sequence reads: CASSVDGYTF. CDR3 nucleotide sequence: TGTGCCAGCAGTGTCGATGGCTACACCTTC.

This clone was picked up a small number of times. This chain joins TRBV2 and TRBJ1-2, with 7 positions matching TRBD1. Per germline, CDR1 SNHLY and CDR2 FYNNEI. V lost 3 bases, J lost 2 bases, and 3 bases stayed unmatched. CDR3 length equals 14 residues. The CDR3 protein is CASSDLGQNYGYTF. Here the CDR3 DNA reads TGTGCCAGCAGTGATTTGGGACAGAACTATGGCTACACCTTC. The full variable domain, with the rest looked up from reference TRBV2 and TRBJ1-2, is EPEVTQTPSHQVTQMGQEVILRCVPISNHLYFYWYRQILGQKVEFLVSFYNNEISEKSEIFDDQFSVERPDGSNFTLKIRSTKLEDSAMYFCASSDLGQNYGYTFGSGTRLTVV.

V and J are TRBV7-8 and TRBJ2-7; unclear D gene. The CDR3 is made up of 12 amino acids. Germline V gene sequence: CDR1 SGHVS, CDR2 FQNEAQ. V dropped 2 bases and J dropped 4 bases, with 6 bases sitting between them. As DNA, the CDR3 is TGTGCCAGCAGCTTAACCAGTTACGAGCAGTACTTC. Translated, it gives CASSLTSYEQYF.

The gene calls are TRBV27 and TRBJ2-2; 9 positions agree with TRBD1. CDR1 and CDR2 (germline): MNHEY, SMNVEV (reference sequence). Germline trimming cut 6 bases from V and 1 base from J; bases unmatched to any gene: 18. This CDR3 is built from 20 residues. CDR3 in amino acids: CASSPNPRTGVIGNTGELFF. DNA of the CDR3: TGTGCCAGCAGCCCAAACCCCCGGACAGGGGTAATCGGGAACACCGGGGAGCTGTTTTTT.

The rearrangement uses TRBV7-6 and TRBJ2-3, with D possibly matching TRBD2 (7 bases). V was cut by 1 base and J by 6 bases, with 14 bases left in between. CDR1 SGHVS and CDR2 FNYEAQ come from the germline V gene. The CDR3 runs to 15 residues. The CDR3 spells CASSLGGGLMDTQYF. CDR3 bases: TGTGCCAGCAGCTTAGGGGGGGGCCTGATGGATACGCAGTATTTT.

The rearrangement uses TRBV28 and TRBJ1-2; 11 bases fit TRBD1. J lost 6 bases, V lost 8 bases, and 5 bases had no gene match. This CDR3 region has 13 residues. The V gene's germline CDR1 is MDHEN and CDR2 SYDVKM. CDR3 bases: TGTGCCAGCCGGACAGGGGGCGATAATGGCTACACCTTC. Its protein product is CASRTGGDNGYTF.

The chain is built from TRBV2 and TRBJ2-5, with D tentatively TRBD1 (5 bases). The tail of the sequence fits TRBJ2-7 better, so the J call may be wrong. Germline CDR1 is SNHLY and CDR2 is FYNNEI. The CDR3 is 14 amino acids. CDR3 protein: CASSREGAIYEQYF. DNA of the CDR3: TGTGCCAGCAGTAGAGAAGGGGCGATCTACGAGCAGTACTTC.

The chain joins TRBV4-1 to TRBJ1-4, with 7 positions matching TRBD1. J lost 3 bases, V lost 2 bases, and 12 bases had no gene match. The CDR3 runs 18 residues. Germline-derived CDR1 and CDR2 are MGHRA and YSYEKL. The CDR3 reads CASSQRTGTAVSNEKLFF. CDR3 bases: TGCGCCAGCAGCCAAAGAACCGGGACAGCAGTTTCTAATGAAAAACTGTTTTTT.

The chain recombines TRBV2 with TRBJ1-6; possibly TRBD1 for D (6 bases). V lost 7 bases, J lost 7 bases, and 11 bases lay in between. The CDR3 loop spans 13 amino acids. CDR1 is SNHLY and CDR2 is FYNNEI in the germline V gene. The DNA for the CDR3 is TGTGCCAGCATTGGGACACGGAATTCACCCCTCCACTTT. This sequence encodes CASIGTRNSPLHF.

In its sample, this clone was seen once. A read error may account for a junction end that differs from germline. The chain joins TRBV15 to TRBJ2-1; 9 bases map to TRBD2. The CDR3 sequence is 14 residues long. Germline loops: CDR1 LNHNV, CDR2 YYDKDF (reference sequence). The CDR3 nucleotides read TGTGCCACCAGCCAACCCGGACTAGCGAGCAGAGCCCTCTTC. Protein: CATSQPGLASRALF.

The chain is built from TRBV7-8 and TRBJ1-6, with D possibly matching TRBD1 (6 bases). V was clipped by 1 base and J by 2 bases, with 6 bases between them. Germline values: CDR1 SGHVS, CDR2 FQNEAQ. CDR3 length: 15 residues. CDR3 bases: TGTGCCAGCAGCTTAGACAGGGCCTATAATTCACCCCTCCACTTT. It is translated as CASSLDRAYNSPLHF.

The chain employs TRBV5-1 and TRBJ2-3; possible D gene TRBD2, 7 bases. V dropped 3 bases and J dropped 4 bases, with 12 bases sitting between them. This CDR3 spans 14 amino acids. Germline V gives CDR1 SGHRS, CDR2 YFSETQ. For the CDR3, the DNA is TGCGCCAGCAGCTCGAGAGGGGGGGCAGATACGCAGTATTTT. Amino acid sequence: CASSSRGGADTQYF.

V is TRBV10-2 and J is TRBJ1-1; D is undetermined. This CDR3 comprises 17 residues. V was trimmed by 2 bases and J by 0 bases, leaving 16 bases between them. Germline CDR1 is WSHSY and CDR2 is SAAADI. Written as DNA, the CDR3 is TGCGCCAGCAGTGAGCCTACGATGAGCAACCTGAACACTGAAGCTTTCTTT. It translates to CASSEPTMSNLNTEAFF.

The chain has TRBV9 and TRBJ1-4, with unresolved D. This CDR3 has 15 residues. CDR1 and CDR2 (germline): SGDLS, YYNGEE. Trimming left V 0 bases short and J 6 bases short, with 12 bases between. CDR3 nucleotide sequence: TGTGCCAGCAGCGTAGAGGGCAGGAGGGATGAAAAACTGTTTTTT. It yields the protein CASSVEGRRDEKLFF.

V is TRBV19 and J is TRBJ2-7; a weak D match, TRBD2 (6 bases). Germline assignment: CDR1 LNHDA and CDR2 SQIVND (reference sequence). V lost 6 bases and J lost 3, with 18 bases in between. The CDR3 contains 15 residues. CDR3 in amino acids: CASSIGDLPIYEQYF. CDR3 sequence (DNA): TGTGCCAGTAGCATCGGGGACTTGCCGATCTACGAGCAGTACTTC.

A single count supports this clone. The rearrangement links TRBV27 to TRBJ2-7; 7 bases map to TRBD2. Germline V gives CDR1 MNHEY, CDR2 SMNVEV (reference sequence). The CDR3 covers 18 residues. J lost 0 bases, V lost 2 bases, and 13 bases had no gene match. The CDR3 sequence: CASSLKWGLAVPSYEQYF. In nucleotides, the CDR3 is TGTGCCAGCAGTTTAAAGTGGGGTCTAGCGGTTCCCTCCTACGAGCAGTACTTC.

The rearrangement joins TRBV5-8 to TRBJ1-3; D gene unclear. V gave up 6 bases and J gave up 3 bases, with 13 bases separating them. Germline V CDR1 and CDR2: SGHTS, YDEGEE. This CDR3 region has 14 residues. CDR3: CASTPDWGGNTIYF. The CDR3 nucleotides read TGTGCCAGCACCCCGGACTGGGGTGGAAACACCATATATTTT. Filled out from reference TRBV5-8 and TRBJ1-3, the complete variable domain reads EAGVTQSPTHLIKTRGQQATLRCSPISGHTSVYWYQQALGLGLQFLLWYDEGEERNRGNFPPRFSGRQFPNYSSELNVNALELEDSALYLCASTPDWGGNTIYFGEGSWLTVV.

The CDR3 loop is CASSSRGGGGEKLFF. DNA of the CDR3: TGCGCCAGCAGCAGCCGCGGGGGAGGGGGTGAAAAACTGTTTTTT. The chain combines TRBV5-1 with TRBJ1-4; D is perhaps TRBD1 (6 bases). V shed 4 bases and J shed 7 bases, with 17 bases lying between them. The CDR3 contains 15 residues. Germline values: CDR1 SGHRS, CDR2 YFSETQ.

Written as DNA, the CDR3 is TGTGCCAGCAGTGAGACTAGCGGGGGCACAGATACGCAGTATTTT. This codes for CASSETSGGTDTQYF. The rearrangement uses TRBV6-4 and TRBJ2-3; 11 bases match TRBD2. The CDR3 covers 15 residues. V gave up 3 bases and J gave up 1 base; unmatched junction bases: 0. Germline-derived CDR1 and CDR2 are MRHNA and SNTAGT.

The rearrangement uses TRBV4-1 and TRBJ1-4; 7 nucleotides match TRBD1. Germline assignment: CDR1 MGHRA and CDR2 YSYEKL. Trimming removed 1 base from V and 6 bases from J; junction bases left unmatched: 11. This CDR3 is built from 17 residues. CDR3 sequence (DNA): TGCGCCAGCAGCCAAGTATCCGGGACAGCCGGTGATGAAAAACTGTTTTTT. Its translation is CASSQVSGTAGDEKLFF.

The chain carries TRBV29-1 and TRBJ2-1; TRBD2 aligns across 13 bases. This CDR3 has 15 residues. Losses at the gene ends were 4 bases for V and 9 bases for J; bases not matched to a gene: 9. Germline CDR1 and CDR2: SQVTM and ANQGSEA. The CDR3 DNA reads TGCAGCGTTGGCCCGACTAGCGGGGGGAACCGTGAGCAGTTCTTC. It yields the protein CSVGPTSGGNREQFF.

Details on this clone: At the DNA level, this CDR3 is encoded by other sequences in the same sample as well. The J gene is TRBJ1-1, the V gene TRBV11-2; D gene unclear. V was trimmed by 3 bases and J by 6 bases, leaving 11 bases between them. The CDR3 covers 13 residues. CDR1 SGHAT and CDR2 FQNNGV come from the germline V gene. The CDR3 loop is CASSLGLGSEAFF. In nucleotides, the CDR3 is TGTGCCAGCAGCTTGGGTCTGGGCTCTGAAGCTTTCTTT.

The V call is TRBV12-5, the J call TRBJ1-6; D not resolved. CDR3 length: 14 amino acids. V was cut by 5 bases and J by 12 bases, with 17 bases left in between. Germline values: CDR1 LGHNT, CDR2 FRNRAP. This CDR3 is CASGPPQRSEPLHF. CDR3 DNA sequence: TGTGCTAGTGGTCCACCACAAAGGAGTGAACCCCTCCACTTT.

The rearrangement joins TRBV9 to TRBJ2-3; tentative D call: TRBD2 (6 bases). The germline CDR1 and CDR2 sequences are SGDLS and YYNGEE. This CDR3 is 15 amino acids long. Trimming took off 0 bases at V and 2 bases at J, with 10 bases between the two ends. The DNA of the CDR3 is TGTGCCAGCAGCGTAGGGGGAGGAAACACAGATACGCAGTATTTT. Amino acid sequence: CASSVGGGNTDTQYF.